The 22 T cell receptor beta chains listed next were all sequenced from one sample in a study of Graves' ophthalmopathy and Graves' hyperthyroidism. Amplified material comprised TCR beta CDR3 regions derived from RNA transcripts. Second-round multiplex PCR came after a first-round RT-PCR that employed HTBI primers. TCRdb reanalysed the multiplex PCR reads using MiXCR and keeps one entry per CDR3 protein. The sample has hundreds of thousands of distinct CDR3 sequences; 40% are singletons. The sample was peripheral blood. These receptors originate from an adult man with Graves' ophthalmopathy.

This clonotype was counted between two and nine times. J is TRBJ2-7 and V is TRBV6-6; 11 bases match TRBD2. CDR3 length equals 16 residues. Per the germline V gene, CDR1 is MNHNY and CDR2 is SVGAGI (reference sequence). J was trimmed by 3 bases and V by 5 bases; bases with no gene match: 9. The CDR3 DNA reads as TGTGCCAGCAGTCCCCGACTAGCGGGACTCTTCTACGAGCAGTACTTC. It translates to CASSPRLAGLFYEQYF.

The rearrangement joins TRBV7-2 to TRBJ1-4; 7 bases are shared with TRBD1. The length of the CDR3 is 16 residues. Trimming at V came to 4 bases and at J to 6 bases, leaving 11 bases not matched to a gene. Germline CDR1 reads SGHTA; CDR2 reads FQGNSA. Here the CDR3 reads CASSSTTTGWYEKLFF. The CDR3 coding sequence is TGTGCCAGCAGCTCCACGACGACAGGGTGGTATGAAAAACTGTTTTTT.

Of note for this clonotype: A read error is possible here, since a much larger clone lies one base away. The chain uses TRBV7-9 and TRBJ2-7; TRBD1 aligns across 9 bases. The CDR3 totals 13 residues. Germline loops: CDR1 SEHNR, CDR2 FQNEAQ (reference sequence). The V and J ends lost 5 bases and 5 bases, in that order; junction bases with no gene match: 4. As DNA, the CDR3 is TGTGCCAGCAGCACCGGGACAGGGCACGAGCAGTACTTC. Protein: CASSTGTGHEQYF.

This clonotype was counted ten times or more. V and J are TRBV5-6 and TRBJ1-5, with TRBD1 matching 7 bases. Germline lookup yields CDR1 SGHDT and CDR2 YYEEEE. The V segment lost 3 bases and the J segment 5 bases; nucleotides outside the gene matches: 8. This CDR3 comprises 15 residues. CDR3 nucleotide sequence: TGTGCCAGCAGCTATTCGGACAGGAGAGATCAGCCCCAGCATTTT. Residues: CASSYSDRRDQPQHF.

Concerning this clonotype: A much larger clone sits a single nucleotide away, making a read error possible. The rearrangement joins TRBV7-9 to TRBJ2-5; TRBD1 matches 10 bases. V lost 6 bases to trimming and J lost 6 bases; unmatched junction nucleotides: 16. The CDR3 is 17 residues long. Germline-derived CDR1 and CDR2 are SEHNR and FQNEAQ (reference sequence). The CDR3 sequence: CASSGGLTGGYLQTQYF. Written as DNA, the CDR3 is TGTGCCAGCAGTGGAGGACTGACAGGGGGCTATCTGCAGACCCAGTACTTC.

This clonotype was recorded a few times. V is TRBV10-3 and J is TRBJ1-4; no clear D gene. Germline assignment: CDR1 ENHRY and CDR2 SYGVKD. Trimming left V 4 bases short and J 12 bases short, with 12 bases between. This CDR3 contains 12 residues. The CDR3 bases are TGTGCCATCAGTGTCTCTGAGGGAGAACTGTTTTTT. This sequence encodes CAISVSEGELFF.

This clonotype was detected many times. The V call is TRBV15, the J call TRBJ2-2; tentative D call: TRBD2 (7 bases). Germline V gene lookup returns CDR1 LNHNV and CDR2 YYDKDF (reference sequence). The CDR3 has 16 amino acids. The ends were cut back, 3 bases at V and 2 bases at J, with 13 bases in the middle. DNA for the CDR3: TGTGCCACCAGCAGTGTGGGGGGGCGCAACACCGGGGAGCTGTTTTTT. Amino acid sequence: CATSSVGGRNTGELFF. The full variable domain, completed using reference TRBV15 and TRBJ2-2, is DAMVIQNPRYQVTQFGKPVTLSCSQTLNHNVMYWYQQKSSQAPKLLFHYYDKDFNNEADTPDNFQSRRPNTSFCFLDIRSPGLGDTAMYLCATSSVGGRNTGELFFGEGSRLTVL.

Ten or more counts support this clonotype. V and J are TRBV7-2 and TRBJ2-2; 8 bases are a match to TRBD2. The CDR3 contains 15 residues. With V trimmed by 5 bases and J by 4 bases, 6 bases remained unmatched. Germline lookup yields CDR1 SGHTA and CDR2 FQGNSA. This chain's CDR3 is CASSLGGALTGELFF. The CDR3 DNA sequence: TGTGCCAGCAGCCTCGGGGGGGCCCTCACCGGGGAGCTGTTTTTT.

This clonotype was observed a handful of times. The chain uses TRBV19 and TRBJ1-5; D may be TRBD1 (5 bases). The CDR3 is made up of 13 amino acids. Germline lookup yields CDR1 LNHDA and CDR2 SQIVND (reference sequence). V lost 3 bases to trimming and J lost 6 bases, with 9 bases between them. The CDR3 sequence is CASSMIRGQPQHF. CDR3 nucleotides: TGTGCCAGTAGTATGATAAGGGGTCAGCCCCAGCATTTT.

This sequence joins TRBV19 and TRBJ1-1; D remains unclear. The CDR3 has 13 residues. Germline lookup yields CDR1 LNHDA and CDR2 SQIVND (reference sequence). V lost 6 bases and J lost 0, with 8 bases in between. The CDR3 is CASRTMMNTEAFF. CDR3 nucleotide sequence: TGTGCCAGTAGAACGATGATGAACACTGAAGCTTTCTTT.

This clonotype was seen only a few times. This chain connects TRBV9 to TRBJ2-7; D not resolved. This CDR3 comprises 15 residues. Trimming pared 5 bases from V and 2 bases from J, leaving 17 bases between. Germline CDR1 SGDLS, CDR2 YYNGEE. CDR3 region: CASRPGRANAYEQYF. The DNA for the CDR3 is TGTGCCAGCAGACCTGGACGGGCGAACGCCTACGAGCAGTACTTC.

Worth noting for this clonotype: It may be a read error: a sequence one base away is much more abundant. The rearrangement links TRBV20-1 to TRBJ1-2, with D perhaps matching TRBD1 (6 bases). Germline V gene data show CDR1 as DFQATT and CDR2 as SNEGSKA (reference sequence). This CDR3 has 13 residues. The CDR3: CSASRTAFYGHTF. DNA of the CDR3: TGCAGTGCTAGTAGGACAGCGTTCTATGGCCACACCTTC.

A remark on this clonotype: Given the absence of the conserved phenylalanine or tryptophan at the CDR3 end, a read error is likely. Because the CDR3's place on the DNA is in doubt, the DNA is left out and the CDR3 is given as listed by TCRdb. V gene TRBV7-8 combines with J gene TRBJ1-4; TRBD1 is the table's D call and was not checked against the DNA. Germline lookup yields CDR1 SGHVS and CDR2 FQNEAQ. The CDR3 sequence runs 12 residues, both termini included. CDR3 in amino acids: CASTHLGQISGY.

This clonotype was seen at least ten times. The chain has TRBV7-9 and TRBJ1-3, with D perhaps TRBD1 (5 bases). The V gene's germline CDR1 is SEHNR and CDR2 FQNEAQ (reference sequence). Trimming cost V 3 bases and J 0 bases, with 6 bases left between them. The length of the CDR3 is 14 residues. The CDR3 coding sequence is TGTGCCAGCAGCTTTGACAGCTCTGGAAACACCATATATTTT. This codes for CASSFDSSGNTIYF.

Many counts were recorded for this clonotype. The chain carries TRBV7-2 and TRBJ2-5, with unresolved D. The CDR3 consists of 13 residues. Trimming removed 5 bases at V and 5 bases at J, with 12 bases between. Germline CDR1 is SGHTA and CDR2 is FQGNSA. The CDR3 nucleotides read TGTGCCAGCAGCCCCGGGCCGGCGGAGACCCAGTACTTC. This codes for CASSPGPAETQYF.

The chain couples TRBV25-1 to TRBJ2-3; D is unclear. Germline V gene sequence: CDR1 MGHDK, CDR2 SYGVNS. The CDR3 runs to 15 residues. V lost 4 bases, J lost 1 base, and 12 bases lay in between. CDR3 DNA: TGTGCCAGCAGTGCAGCAGGACGAGGCACAGATACGCAGTATTTT. Encoded protein: CASSAAGRGTDTQYF.

This clonotype was seen more than once but under ten times. This rearrangement joins TRBV12-3 or TRBV12-4 to TRBJ2-2; no clear D gene. Deletions cut 5 bases from V and 5 bases from J, with 12 bases between. The CDR3 sequence is 14 residues long. CDR3 amino acids: CASSAAVGTGELFF. CDR3 sequence (DNA): TGTGCCAGCAGTGCCGCCGTGGGAACCGGGGAGCTGTTTTTT.

This clonotype was detected ten times or more. The V gene is TRBV20-1, the J gene TRBJ2-5, with D maybe TRBD1 (7 bases). The CDR3 is 13 amino acids. Germline values: CDR1 DFQATT, CDR2 SNEGSKA (reference sequence). The ends were cut back, 2 bases at V and 5 bases at J, with 12 bases in the middle. CDR3 amino acids: CSARTGAGETQYF. CDR3 coding DNA: TGCAGTGCTAGAACAGGGGCGGGGGAGACCCAGTACTTC.

The rearrangement uses TRBV7-9 and TRBJ1-5; D might be TRBD1 (6 bases). V shed 11 bases and J shed 3 bases, with 14 bases lying between them. Germline assignment: CDR1 SEHNR and CDR2 FQNEAQ (reference sequence). This CDR3 contains 13 residues. The CDR3 protein is CAWRGQLNQPQHF. DNA for the CDR3: TGTGCCTGGAGAGGACAGCTCAATCAGCCCCAGCATTTT. Full variable domain (rest looked up from reference TRBV7-9 and TRBJ1-5): DTGVSQNPRHKITKRGQNVTFRCDPISEHNRLYWYRQTLGQGPEFLTYFQNEAQLEKSRLLSDRFSAERPKGSFSTLEIQRTEQGDSAMYLCAWRGQLNQPQHFGDGTRLSIL.

The chain joins TRBV7-9 to TRBJ2-7, with TRBD2 identical over 11 bases. Trimming took 4 bases from V and 3 from J; bases not matched to a gene: 8. CDR3 length: 16 amino acids. Germline loops: CDR1 SEHNR, CDR2 FQNEAQ (reference sequence). CDR3 in DNA: TGTGCCAGCAGCTCGTTGACTAGCGGGGACCGCTACGAGCAGTACTTC. This sequence encodes CASSSLTSGDRYEQYF. Full variable domain (rest looked up from reference TRBV7-9 and TRBJ2-7): DTGVSQNPRHKITKRGQNVTFRCDPISEHNRLYWYRQTLGQGPEFLTYFQNEAQLEKSRLLSDRFSAERPKGSFSTLEIQRTEQGDSAMYLCASSSLTSGDRYEQYFGPGTRLTVT.

V and J are TRBV2 and TRBJ2-6; 9 nucleotides line up with TRBD1. There are 19 residues in the CDR3. Germline CDR1 reads SNHLY; CDR2 reads FYNNEI. With V trimmed by 7 bases and J by 0 bases, 13 bases remained unmatched. The CDR3 spells CASNGQGIRPASGANVLTF. The CDR3 DNA reads as TGTGCCAGCAACGGACAGGGGATACGACCTGCCTCTGGGGCCAACGTCCTGACTTTC.

This clonotype was found a few times. The chain has TRBV7-9 and TRBJ1-4; D is perhaps TRBD1 (6 bases). CDR1 SEHNR and CDR2 FQNEAQ come from the germline V gene (reference sequence). The CDR3 covers 16 residues. V was pared by 5 bases and J by 0 bases, with 13 bases between. CDR3 region: CASSRRTVATNEKLFF. DNA of the CDR3: TGTGCCAGCAGCCGACGGACAGTTGCAACTAATGAAAAACTGTTTTTT.